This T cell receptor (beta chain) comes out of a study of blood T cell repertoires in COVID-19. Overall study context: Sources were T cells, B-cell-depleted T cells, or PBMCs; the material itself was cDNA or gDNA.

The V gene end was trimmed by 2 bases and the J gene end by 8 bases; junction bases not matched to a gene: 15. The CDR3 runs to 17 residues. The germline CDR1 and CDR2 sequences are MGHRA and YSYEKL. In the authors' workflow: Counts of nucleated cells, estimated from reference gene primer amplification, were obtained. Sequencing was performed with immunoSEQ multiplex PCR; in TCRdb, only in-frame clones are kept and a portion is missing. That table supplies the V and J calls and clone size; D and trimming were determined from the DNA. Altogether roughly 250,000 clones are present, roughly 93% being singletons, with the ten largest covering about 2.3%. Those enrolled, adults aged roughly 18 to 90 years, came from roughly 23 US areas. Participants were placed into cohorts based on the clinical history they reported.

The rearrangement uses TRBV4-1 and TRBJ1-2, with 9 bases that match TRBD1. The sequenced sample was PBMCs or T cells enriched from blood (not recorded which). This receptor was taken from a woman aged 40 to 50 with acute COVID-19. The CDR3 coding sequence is TGCGCCAGCAGCCAAAGGGGACAGGGTTCCCCGGCGAGGGGCTACACCTTC. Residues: CASSQRGQGSPARGYTF.